A selection of T cell receptor beta chains follows, all from one sample in a study of naive and memory T cell subsets. Each CDR3 protein is one row after TCRdb ran MiXCR on the UMI-ligation and nested PCR reads. This sample yields around 35,000 distinct CDR3 sequences, of which about 11% are seen a single time; less than 4% belongs to the top ten. The sequenced sample was skin, obtained from a tuberculin skin test site. The source is an adult in good health. CDR3s include the opening cysteine and the closing phenylalanine or tryptophan. D genes are given only for firm matches. Rows may omit the clone size; those that give it use once, few, many or a size class.

d_gene	len	v_gene	j_gene	abundance	CDR3nt	CDR3aa
.	13	TRBV10-1	TRBJ1-1	many	TGCGCCAGCAGTGAATCGGGGATCACTGAAGCTTTCTTT	CASSESGITEAFF
.	14	TRBV20-1	TRBJ1-1	.	TGCAGTGCGGACCTATACGAGATGAACACTGAAGCTTTCTTT	CSADLYEMNTEAFF
TRBD1	14	TRBV30	TRBJ1-1	.	TGTGCCTGGAGACTCCGGGACAGGGTTACTGAAGCTTTCTTT	CAWRLRDRVTEAFF
.	15	TRBV28	TRBJ2-2	few	TGTGCCAGCAGTTTATGGGAACATAACACCGGGGAGCTGTTTTTT	CASSLWEHNTGELFF
.	15	TRBV21-1	TRBJ2-2	few	TGTGCCAGCAGCAAAGTTGGGGTGAACACCGGGGAGCTGTTTTTT	CASSKVGVNTGELFF
.	9	TRBV27	TRBJ1-5	.	TGTGCCAGCAAACAGCCCCAGCATTTT	CASKQPQHF
TRBD1	13	TRBV6-1	TRBJ1-2	.	TGTGCCAGCACCGGGACAGAAGACTATGGCTACACCTTC	CASTGTEDYGYTF
TRBD1	14	TRBV6-1	TRBJ1-2	few	TGTGCCAGCAGTGTGGACAGGGGCAACTATGGCTACACCTTC	CASSVDRGNYGYTF
TRBD2	15	TRBV29-1	TRBJ2-7	medium-sized	TGCAGCGTTGAAGATTCGGGTGCGGGGGGAGAGGAGCAGTACTTC	CSVEDSGAGGEEQYF
.	13	TRBV7-9	TRBJ2-7	medium-sized	TGTGCCAGCAGCTCGGTCGTCTCCTACGAGCAGTACTTC	CASSSVVSYEQYF
.	13	TRBV5-1	TRBJ2-7	few	TGCGCCAGCAGCCCCCCAGCGTTCTACGAGCAGTACTTC	CASSPPAFYEQYF
TRBD1	19	TRBV28	TRBJ2-6	many	TGTGCCAGCAGTCCGCCCCGGGACAGGGATCCGTCTGGGGCCAACGTCCTGACTTTC	CASSPPRDRDPSGANVLTF
TRBD1	20	TRBV7-7	TRBJ1-1	many	TGTGCTAGCAGCTCCTCCCTATACGAGGACAGGGCGGAGAAAAACACTGAAGCTTTCTTT	CASSSSLYEDRAEKNTEAFF
.	15	TRBV7-2	TRBJ1-1	.	TGTGCCAGCAGCTTAGCGGCAGGGGCGAACACTGAAGCTTTCTTT	CASSLAAGANTEAFF
.	14	TRBV20-1	TRBJ2-2	many	TGCAGTGCTAGAGCTCCAGGGTTGAACGGGGAGCTGTTTTTT	CSARAPGLNGELFF
.	17	TRBV21-1	TRBJ2-3	many	TGTGCCAGCAGCACAGCCGGGACTAGCGGGATTACAGATACGCAGTATTTT	CASSTAGTSGITDTQYF
.	16	TRBV19	TRBJ2-1	.	TGTGCCAGTAGACAACCCGGGACGGCCTCCTACAATGAGCAGTTCTTC	CASRQPGTASYNEQFF
TRBD1	16	TRBV20-1	TRBJ1-6	.	TGCAGTGCCCGGATCCGGGACAGGGGGCGAAATTCACCCCTCCACTTT	CSARIRDRGRNSPLHF
.	16	TRBV7-3	TRBJ1-1	many	TGTGCCAGCAGCTTAACCCCCCAGGGAGTGAACACTGAAGCTTTCTTT	CASSLTPQGVNTEAFF
TRBD1	19	TRBV11-3	TRBJ1-1	few	TGTGCCAGCAGCTTAGGAGGTAGGGGGCGCAAATCCCGTCTCCCTGAAGCTTTCTTT	CASSLGGRGRKSRLPEAFF
.	13	TRBV3-1	TRBJ1-4	many	TGTGCCAGCAGCCAAAGTACCGACGAAAAACTGTTTTTT	CASSQSTDEKLFF
TRBD1	14	TRBV27	TRBJ2-7	many	TGTGCCAGCAGTTTTGGGGACAGCTCCTACGAGCAGTACTTC	CASSFGDSSYEQYF
.	12	TRBV24-1	TRBJ2-1	.	TGTGCCACCAGTAGTACGGGGGATGAGCAGTTCTTC	CATSSTGDEQFF
.	14	TRBV28	TRBJ2-3	many	TGTGCCAGCAGTACCGGGAGCGGCACAGATACGCAGTATTTT	CASSTGSGTDTQYF
TRBD1	14	TRBV12-3/TRBV12-4	TRBJ1-1	once	TGTGCCAGCAGTCCGCGGACAGGGAACACTGAAGCTTTCTTT	CASSPRTGNTEAFF
.	11	TRBV20-1	TRBJ2-7	many	TGCAGTGCAACTGTACTCTACGAGCAGTACTTC	CSATVLYEQYF
TRBD1	15	TRBV11-2	TRBJ2-7	large	TGTGCCAGCAGCTTACGAGGCCCAGGGGGATACGAGCAGTACTTC	CASSLRGPGGYEQYF
TRBD2	13	TRBV27	TRBJ2-1	many	TGTGCCAGCAGTTTGGTAGCGGGAGTTGAGCAGTTCTTC	CASSLVAGVEQFF
.	12	TRBV2	TRBJ2-1	many	TGTGCCAGCAGTGGGTCCAGCGATGAGCAGTTCTTC	CASSGSSDEQFF
.	16	TRBV27	TRBJ1-4	few	TGTGCCAGCAGTTCCAGTACGGGACCGCGTAATGAAAAACTGTTTTTT	CASSSSTGPRNEKLFF
.	14	TRBV27	TRBJ2-7	many	TGTGCCAGCAGCGCGGGATACGGTTTTTACGAGCAGTACTTC	CASSAGYGFYEQYF
.	17	TRBV28	TRBJ2-1	.	TGTGCCAGCAGTCCAGAGGACAGCCCCAGCTCCTACAATGAGCAGTTCTTC	CASSPEDSPSSYNEQFF